The rows below give T cell receptor beta chains drawn from one sample of a study of T cell responses to AZD1222 COVID-19 vaccine. Data came from immunoSEQ multiplex PCR; TCRdb stores just in-frame clones and leaves some out. The sample includes 200,000 or so clones, about 94% of them seen just once. Sequencing was performed on peripheral blood, taken 28 days after the second AZD1222 dose. The source of these receptors is an adult who received the AZD1222 COVID-19 vaccine. Each CDR3 is given with its conserved first and last residue. The D gene is left open where the match is weak. The listing skips clone size in some rows; elsewhere it reads once, few, many or a size class.

J	V	size	D	CDR3	DNA
TRBJ2-1	TRBV4-1	NA	NA	CASSPIREPGEQFF	TGCGCCAGCAGCCCAATACGGGAGCCAGGTGAGCAGTTCTTC
TRBJ1-2	TRBV5-1	NA	TRBD1	CASSLAGQEEGGYTF	TGCGCCAGCAGCTTGGCGGGACAGGAAGAGGGGGGCTACACCTTC
TRBJ1-6	TRBV6-5	NA	NA	CASSSTFKGSPLHF	TGTGCCAGCAGTTCCACATTTAAGGGTTCACCCCTCCACTTT
TRBJ1-2	TRBV9	NA	TRBD1	CASSVAPAGGTTNYGYTF	TGTGCCAGCAGCGTAGCCCCCGCAGGGGGGACCACTAACTATGGCTACACCTTC
TRBJ1-1	TRBV7-3	NA	NA	CASSLNGGDRKAFF	TGTGCCAGCAGCTTAAACGGGGGGGACCGAAAAGCTTTCTTT
TRBJ2-1	TRBV7-3	few	TRBD1	CASSSQGAGTYNEQFF	TGTGCCAGCAGCTCCCAGGGGGCGGGGACCTACAATGAGCAGTTCTTC
TRBJ1-2	TRBV12-3/TRBV12-4	NA	NA	CASMQIANYGYTF	TGTGCCAGCATGCAGATAGCTAACTATGGCTACACCTTC
TRBJ1-2	TRBV6-2/TRBV6-3	NA	TRBD1	CASSSPGQGNYGYTF	TGTGCCAGCAGTTCACCGGGACAGGGGAACTATGGCTACACCTTC
TRBJ1-1	TRBV5-6	few	TRBD1	CASRINRGPNTEAFF	TGTGCCAGCAGGATAAACAGGGGGCCAAACACTGAAGCTTTCTTT
TRBJ2-4	TRBV19	NA	NA	CASSIRGSGHENIQYF	TGTGCCAGTAGTATTCGGGGTTCTGGGCACGAAAACATTCAGTACTTC
TRBJ1-5	TRBV6-5	NA	NA	CASSLDSNQPQHF	TGTGCCAGCAGTTTGGACAGCAATCAGCCCCAGCATTTT
TRBJ1-6	TRBV30	NA	NA	CAWTWGDNSPLHF	TGTGCCTGGACTTGGGGCGATAATTCACCCCTCCACTTT
TRBJ2-1	TRBV29-1	once	NA	CSVADRYNEQFF	TGCAGCGTTGCCGACAGATACAATGAGCAGTTCTTC
TRBJ2-1	TRBV6-5	NA	TRBD2	CASRILAGGFNEQFF	TGTGCCAGCCGTATACTAGCGGGGGGGTTCAATGAGCAGTTCTTC
TRBJ1-5	TRBV29-1	NA	NA	CSVRSGNQPQHF	TGCAGCGTTCGTTCGGGGAATCAGCCCCAGCATTTT
TRBJ2-5	TRBV11-3	NA	NA	CASSLETRGAQYF	TGTGCCAGCAGCTTAGAGACTCGCGGGGCCCAGTACTTC
TRBJ1-2	TRBV28	NA	NA	CASSLRGYYGYTF	TGTGCCAGCAGTTTAAGGGGGTACTATGGCTACACCTTC
TRBJ2-7	TRBV10-3	NA	NA	CAISESTEQYF	TGTGCCATCAGTGAGTCGACCGAGCAGTACTTC
TRBJ2-7	TRBV25-1	NA	NA	CASSELSVGLRGTYEQYF	TGTGCCAGCAGTGAATTAAGTGTGGGGTTGCGGGGAACCTACGAGCAGTACTTC
TRBJ1-2	TRBV3-1/TRBV3-2	NA	NA	CASSPEGAYGYTF	TGTGCCAGCAGCCCAGAAGGGGCCTATGGCTACACCTTC
TRBJ2-7	TRBV25-1	NA	NA	CASSWGREQYF	TGTGCCAGCTCCTGGGGGAGGGAGCAGTACTTC
TRBJ1-1	TRBV7-2	NA	NA	CASSTTTGSTEAFF	TGTGCCAGCAGCACCACCACAGGGAGTACTGAAGCTTTCTTT